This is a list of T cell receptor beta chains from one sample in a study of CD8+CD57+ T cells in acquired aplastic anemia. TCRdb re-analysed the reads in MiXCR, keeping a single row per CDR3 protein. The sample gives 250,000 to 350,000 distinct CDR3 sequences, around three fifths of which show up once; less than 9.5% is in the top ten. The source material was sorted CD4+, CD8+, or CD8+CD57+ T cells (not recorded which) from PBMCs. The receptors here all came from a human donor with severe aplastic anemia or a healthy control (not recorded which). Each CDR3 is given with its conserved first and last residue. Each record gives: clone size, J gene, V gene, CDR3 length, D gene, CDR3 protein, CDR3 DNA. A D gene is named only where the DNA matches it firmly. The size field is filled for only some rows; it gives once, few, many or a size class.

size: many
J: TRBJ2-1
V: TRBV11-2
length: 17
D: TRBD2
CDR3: CASSLAVGLADYNEQFF
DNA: TGTGCCAGCAGCTTAGCGGTGGGGCTAGCGGACTACAATGAGCAGTTCTTC

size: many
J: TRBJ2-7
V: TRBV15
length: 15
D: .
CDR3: CATSRGWDKFYEQYF
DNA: TGTGCCACCAGCAGAGGTTGGGACAAGTTCTACGAGCAGTACTTC

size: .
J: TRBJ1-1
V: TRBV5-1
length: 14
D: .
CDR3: CASSLFGGGTEAFF
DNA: TGCGCCAGCAGCTTGTTCGGAGGGGGGACTGAAGCTTTCTTT

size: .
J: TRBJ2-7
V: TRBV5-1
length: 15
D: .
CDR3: CASSLNTGNSYEQYF
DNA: TGCGCCAGCAGCTTGAATACAGGGAACTCCTACGAGCAGTACTTC

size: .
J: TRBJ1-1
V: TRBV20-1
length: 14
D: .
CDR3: CSAESGAKNTEAFF
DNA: TGCAGTGCCGAGTCGGGGGCCAAGAACACTGAAGCTTTCTTT

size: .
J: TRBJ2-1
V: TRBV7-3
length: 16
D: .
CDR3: CASSSGAGQSYNEQFF
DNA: TGTGCCAGCAGCTCCGGAGCGGGACAATCCTACAATGAGCAGTTCTTC

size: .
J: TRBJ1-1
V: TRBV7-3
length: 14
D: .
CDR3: CASSLGELGTEAFF
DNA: TGTGCCAGCAGCTTAGGGGAGTTGGGCACTGAAGCTTTCTTT

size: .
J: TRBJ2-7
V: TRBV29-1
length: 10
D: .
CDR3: CSGGGTEQYF
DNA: TGCAGCGGGGGGGGCACCGAGCAGTACTTC

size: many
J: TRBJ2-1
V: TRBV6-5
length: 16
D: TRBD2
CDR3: CASSYRASGGRDEQFF
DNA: TGTGCCAGCAGTTACCGGGCTAGCGGGGGACGCGATGAGCAGTTCTTC

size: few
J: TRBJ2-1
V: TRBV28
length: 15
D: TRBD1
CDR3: CASRVFSGGQVEQFF
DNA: TGTGCCAGCAGGGTTTTTAGTGGGGGACAGGTTGAGCAGTTCTTC

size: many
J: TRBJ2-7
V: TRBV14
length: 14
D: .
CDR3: CASSQAGPRAEQYF
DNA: TGTGCCAGCAGCCAAGCTGGCCCAAGGGCCGAGCAGTACTTC

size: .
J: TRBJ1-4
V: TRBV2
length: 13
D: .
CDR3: CASQGTEWEKLFF
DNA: TGTGCCAGCCAGGGGACCGAGTGGGAAAAACTGTTTTTT

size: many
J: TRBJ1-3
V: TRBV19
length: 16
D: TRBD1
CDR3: CASSIGDRGQGNTIYF
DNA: TGTGCCAGTAGTATAGGCGACAGGGGGCAAGGAAACACCATATATTTT

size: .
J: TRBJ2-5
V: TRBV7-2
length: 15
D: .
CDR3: CASSLVASEGETQYF
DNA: TGTGCCAGCAGCTTAGTGGCTAGCGAGGGGGAGACCCAGTACTTC

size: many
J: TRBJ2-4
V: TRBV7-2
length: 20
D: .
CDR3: CASSPGQGGRGVLAKNIQYF
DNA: TGTGCCAGCAGCCCCGGACAGGGAGGGCGGGGGGTACTAGCCAAAAACATTCAGTACTTC

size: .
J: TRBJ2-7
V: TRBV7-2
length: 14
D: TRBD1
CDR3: CASTPGQGAREQYF
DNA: TGTGCCAGCACCCCGGGACAGGGGGCAAGGGAGCAGTACTTC

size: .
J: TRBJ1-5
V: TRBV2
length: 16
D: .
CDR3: CASSPLGGVSNQPQHF
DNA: TGTGCCAGCAGCCCGTTAGGGGGGGTCAGCAATCAGCCCCAGCATTTT

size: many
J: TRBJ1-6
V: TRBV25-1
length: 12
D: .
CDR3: CASRGPNSPLHF
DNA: TGTGCCAGCCGAGGGCCGAATTCACCCCTCCACTTT